The clone carrying this T cell receptor beta chain came up many times. Its antigen is currently unknown. V lost 2 bases to trimming and J lost 0 bases; unmatched junction nucleotides: 3. The CDR3 length is 15 residues. Germline-derived CDR1 and CDR2 are SGHRS and YFSETQ. The data derive from a study of response to subunit inactivated influenza vaccine. Broader study findings: T cells newly recruited by each seasonal influenza vaccination are few, the authors suggested.

TCRdb fed the RT-PCR reads into MiXCR, producing one record per CDR3 protein. The table shows 600,000 to 700,000 distinct CDR3 sequences, with about 15% occurring only once. Material: PBMCs from blood, obtained less than 15 days before vaccination. V is TRBV5-1 and J is TRBJ2-7, with 9 bases aligning to TRBD1. This receptor was obtained from a man aged 45-65 years who received an inactivated influenza vaccine. CDR3 DNA: TGCGCCAGCAGCTTAACAGGGGGCAGCTCCTACGAGCAGTACTTC. This gives the protein CASSLTGGSSYEQYF.